Presented here are 29 T cell receptor beta chains from one specimen sequenced in a study of shared clonotypes between healthy human individuals (dated by TCRdb to the early 2020s). The library was built by means of the immunoSEQ multiplex PCR assay. The clones in this table, taken by TCRdb from immuneACCESS, are in-frame only. Not every clone is retained; where verified, under half of the shortfall comes from an unresolved V gene, and the cause of the rest is unknown. The sample contains over a million clones, about 75% of them found a single time. The top ten constitute 1.4% to 1.5% of the sample. Material for sequencing was memory CD4+ T cells sorted from blood. The cell subset or site tag for this specimen amounts to: CD45RA-negative fraction. The receptors originated from a young man in good health.

The table lists this clone with a few counts. The CDR3 loop is CASSLEPYGYTF. In nucleotides, the CDR3 is TGTGCCAGCAGCTTAGAACCCTATGGCTACACCTTC. The chain links TRBV7-9 to TRBJ1-2, with no clear D. This CDR3 comprises 12 residues. Germline CDR1 is SEHNR and CDR2 is FQNEAQ (reference sequence). V was trimmed by 1 base and J by 4 bases, leaving 4 bases between them.

This clone was recorded only once. This chain connects TRBV7-8 to TRBJ2-7, with 7 bases aligning to TRBD1. V lost 1 base, J lost 3 bases, and 6 bases stayed unmatched. Germline V gene lookup returns CDR1 SGHVS and CDR2 FQNEAQ. CDR3 length: 15 amino acids. The CDR3: CASSLERQGNYEQYF. In DNA, the CDR3 is TGTGCCAGCAGCTTAGAGAGACAGGGCAACTACGAGCAGTACTTC.

This clone was seen at least ten times. Other DNA sequences in this specimen translate into the identical CDR3. The chain couples TRBV9 to TRBJ1-2; 7 bases line up with TRBD1. The germline V gene has CDR1 SGDLS and CDR2 YYNGEE. Germline trimming cut 4 bases from V and 5 bases from J; bases unmatched to any gene: 14. The length of the CDR3 is 16 residues. For the CDR3, the DNA is TGTGCCAGCAGCCCGGTGGGACAGAGCCTTGGGTATGGCTACACCTTC. Residues: CASSPVGQSLGYGYTF.

Here the CDR3 DNA reads TGTGCCAGCAGTTTATACAGTTCTGGGGCCAACGTCCTGACTTTC. As protein: CASSLYSSGANVLTF. The V gene is TRBV27, the J gene TRBJ2-6, with D uncertain. In germline, CDR1 is MNHEY, CDR2 SMNVEV (reference sequence). The CDR3 spans 15 residues. The V gene lost 1 base and the J gene lost 1 base, with 5 bases spanning the gap.

The chain uses TRBV10-3 and TRBJ2-2; D gene ambiguous. Germline CDR1 ENHRY, CDR2 SYGVKD. The CDR3 spans 13 residues. V gave up 4 bases and J gave up 6 bases, with 9 bases separating them. CDR3 region: CAISASGPGELFF. CDR3 nucleotides: TGTGCCATCAGTGCCTCAGGCCCCGGGGAGCTGTTTTTT.

As regards this clone: A read error may produce the germline difference seen at one junction end. The chain uses TRBV7-3 and TRBJ2-3, with D possibly being TRBD2 (6 bases). Germline loops: CDR1 SGHTA, CDR2 FQGTGA. This CDR3 has 16 residues. The chain's CDR3 is CASSLDQGGSRDTQYF. The DNA for the CDR3 is TGTGCCAGCAGCTTAGATCAGGGAGGAAGCAGAGATACGCAGTATTTT.

This chain joins TRBV28 and TRBJ1-2; 9 bases align to TRBD1. The CDR3 sequence is 15 residues long. Unmatched junction bases numbered 7, after V lost 4 bases and J lost 4 bases. From germline, CDR1 is MDHEN and CDR2 SYDVKM. The CDR3, as DNA: TGTGCCAGCAGTTCCACAGGGGGCGCAGGCTATGGCTACACCTTC. Its protein product is CASSSTGGAGYGYTF.

The rearrangement uses TRBV10-1 and TRBJ2-1; D ambiguous. CDR3 length equals 15 residues. The V gene's germline CDR1 is WNHNN and CDR2 SYGVQD (reference sequence). Deletions cut 3 bases from V and 6 bases from J, with 15 bases between. The CDR3 region has the DNA TGCGCCAGCAGTGACCTGGCTGGGTCTGGCAATGAGCAGTTCTTC. It translates to CASSDLAGSGNEQFF.

J is TRBJ2-7 and V is TRBV6-1, with a tentative D call TRBD1 (5 bases). Trimming shortened V by 7 bases and J by 7 bases, and 17 bases separated the two germline ends. This CDR3 has 13 residues. The germline V gene encodes CDR1 MNHNS and CDR2 SASEGT. The CDR3 DNA reads as TGTGCCAGCAAGGGGAACACCGTGAAAGAGCAGTACTTC. This sequence encodes CASKGNTVKEQYF.

This clone was detected only a few times. The rearrangement uses TRBV30 and TRBJ1-6, with 9 bases fitting TRBD1. Looked up from germline, CDR1 is GTSNPN and CDR2 is SVGIG (reference sequence). Germline trimming cut 4 bases from V and 9 bases from J; bases unmatched to any gene: 4. This CDR3 has 13 amino acids. This CDR3 reads CAWMGQGISPLHF. The CDR3 nucleotides read TGTGCCTGGATGGGACAGGGAATTTCACCCCTCCACTTT.

The V and J genes are TRBV7-9 and TRBJ1-2, with TRBD1 as a possible D gene (5 bases). Trimming shortened V by 3 bases and J by 1 base, and 9 bases separated the two germline ends. The CDR3 loop spans 14 amino acids. Germline V CDR1 and CDR2: SEHNR, FQNEAQ (reference sequence). The CDR3 sequence is CASSFGALNYGYTF. In DNA form, the CDR3 reads TGTGCCAGCAGCTTTGGGGCCCTTAACTATGGCTACACCTTC.

This clone was observed once. The V and J genes are TRBV15 and TRBJ2-1, with D perhaps being TRBD1 or TRBD2 (5 bases each). This CDR3 comprises 14 residues. Germline V gives CDR1 LNHNV, CDR2 YYDKDF (reference sequence). V lost 2 bases to trimming and J lost 4 bases, with 9 bases between them. The CDR3 protein is CATSRPGPYNEQFF. CDR3 in DNA: TGTGCCACCAGCAGACCGGGACCGTACAATGAGCAGTTCTTC.

The genes are TRBV5-1 and TRBJ2-2; D gene ambiguous. The V gene lost 4 bases and the J gene lost 6 bases, with 13 bases spanning the gap. Germline lookup yields CDR1 SGHRS and CDR2 YFSETQ. The CDR3 is made up of 14 amino acids. The CDR3 DNA follows: TGCGCCAGCAGCCTTGGTGGGAAGCCCGGGGAGCTGTTTTTT. This encodes CASSLGGKPGELFF.

The genes are TRBV5-1 and TRBJ1-2, with a tentative D call TRBD1 (6 bases). Germline V gene data show CDR1 as SGHRS and CDR2 as YFSETQ. This CDR3 contains 14 residues. Trimming cost V 4 bases and J 2 bases, with 12 bases left between them. The CDR3 spells CASSPTGNNYGYTF. The CDR3 bases are TGCGCCAGCAGCCCGACAGGTAACAACTATGGCTACACCTTC.

The chain combines TRBV10-3 with TRBJ2-3; no definite D call. The CDR3 is 12 residues long. From germline, CDR1 is ENHRY and CDR2 SYGVKD. V was pared by 6 bases and J by 4 bases, with 8 bases between. The CDR3 loop is CAISVVADTQYF. CDR3 DNA: TGTGCCATCAGCGTCGTAGCAGATACGCAGTATTTT.

This chain joins TRBV2 and TRBJ1-5; 12 positions agree with TRBD1. CDR3 length: 14 residues. Germline values: CDR1 SNHLY, CDR2 FYNNEI. The junction had 4 bases not matched to a gene; V was cut back by 7 bases and J by 6 bases. This CDR3 reads CASNRDRGPQPQHF. CDR3 DNA sequence: TGTGCCAGCAACCGGGACAGGGGGCCTCAGCCCCAGCATTTT.

Details on this clone: Other DNA sequences in the sample encode the same CDR3. The V gene is TRBV6-1, the J gene TRBJ2-3; D possibly corresponds to TRBD1 (5 bases). This CDR3 is 13 amino acids long. Deletions cut 1 base from V and 5 bases from J, with 7 bases between. The germline CDR1 and CDR2 sequences are MNHNS and SASEGT. CDR3 sequence reads: CASSEGTGDTQYF. For the CDR3, the DNA is TGTGCCAGCAGTGAAGGTACAGGAGATACGCAGTATTTT.

This chain uses TRBV19 with TRBJ2-1; 9 bases line up with TRBD2. Germline V gene data show CDR1 as LNHDA and CDR2 as SQIVND (reference sequence). CDR3 length equals 16 residues. J lost 8 bases, V lost 5 bases, and 13 bases had no gene match. The CDR3 region is CASSSYGTSNNYEQFF. CDR3 nucleotides: TGTGCCAGTAGTTCGTACGGGACTAGCAATAACTATGAGCAGTTCTTC.

This clone was detected a few times. This chain links TRBV2 with TRBJ2-1, with a tentative D call TRBD2 (5 bases). This CDR3 comprises 15 residues. From germline, CDR1 is SNHLY and CDR2 FYNNEI. Between the trimmed V and J ends, which lost 5 bases and 0 bases, there was a span of 11 bases. CDR3 nucleotides: TGTGCCAGCAGTCCACCGGGATCCTCCTACAATGAGCAGTTCTTC. Translating it yields CASSPPGSSYNEQFF.

This rearrangement joins TRBV27 to TRBJ2-2; a weak D match, TRBD1 (5 bases). Germline V gene sequence: CDR1 MNHEY, CDR2 SMNVEV (reference sequence). The CDR3 runs to 17 residues. Trimming pared 5 bases from V and 3 bases from J, leaving 19 bases between. This chain's CDR3 is CASSALPQGWYTGELFF. DNA of the CDR3: TGTGCCAGCAGTGCCCTACCCCAGGGCTGGTACACCGGGGAGCTGTTTTTT.

A word on this clone: Additional DNA sequences in this sample encode the identical CDR3. The chain couples TRBV10-3 to TRBJ2-1; D ambiguous. Deletions cut 0 bases from V and 7 bases from J, with 7 bases between. The CDR3 consists of 13 residues. In germline, CDR1 is ENHRY, CDR2 SYGVKD. The CDR3 is CAISESRDNEQFF. For the CDR3, the DNA is TGTGCCATCAGTGAGTCGCGCGATAATGAGCAGTTCTTC.

The chain recombines TRBV7-9 with TRBJ2-3; D gene unclear. Germline CDR1 is SEHNR and CDR2 is FQNEAQ (reference sequence). This CDR3 has 13 residues. V was clipped by 5 bases and J by 2 bases, with 8 bases between them. CDR3: CASSPTLTDTQYF. Here the CDR3 DNA reads TGTGCCAGCAGCCCCACCCTCACAGATACGCAGTATTTT.

The chain recombines TRBV9 with TRBJ2-1, with D perhaps assigned TRBD1 or TRBD2 (5 bases each). The CDR3 contains 17 residues. Germline lookup yields CDR1 SGDLS and CDR2 YYNGEE. Trimming left V 0 bases short and J 0 bases short, with 13 bases between. The CDR3 DNA sequence: TGTGCCAGCAGCGTAGGCCCCGGGGACCTCTCCTACAATGAGCAGTTCTTC. The encoded protein is CASSVGPGDLSYNEQFF. The whole variable domain, remainder taken from reference TRBV9 and TRBJ2-1, is DSGVTQTPKHLITATGQRVTLRCSPRSGDLSVYWYQQSLDQGLQFLIQYYNGEERAKGNILERFSAQQFPDLHSELNLSSLELGDSALYFCASSVGPGDLSYNEQFFGPGTRLTVL.

To note about this clone: Other DNA sequences within the sample encode an identical CDR3. CDR3 DNA sequence: TGCGCCAGCAGCCTTGGGGGGGCAGAGACCCAGTACTTC. The encoded protein is CASSLGGAETQYF. The chain is built from TRBV5-1 and TRBJ2-5, with TRBD2 as a possible D gene (7 bases). V lost 4 bases and J 4 bases, leaving 11 bases between the germline ends. The CDR3 is made up of 13 amino acids. Germline V CDR1 and CDR2: SGHRS, YFSETQ.

This clone was observed a few times. Different DNA sequences within this sample yield the same CDR3. The chain joins TRBV19 to TRBJ1-1; D is perhaps TRBD1 (5 bases). V shed 5 bases and J shed 4 bases, with 11 bases lying between them. There are 13 residues in the CDR3. Per the germline V gene, CDR1 is LNHDA and CDR2 is SQIVND (reference sequence). The chain's CDR3 is CASSLRGITEAFF. CDR3 DNA: TGTGCCAGTAGTCTAAGGGGTATCACTGAAGCTTTCTTT.

Note on this clone: Other DNA sequences in this sample translate to the same CDR3. This rearrangement joins TRBV6-1 to TRBJ2-5; D gene ambiguous. CDR1 and CDR2 from the germline V gene are MNHNS and SASEGT. The CDR3 totals 12 residues. The V gene lost 4 bases and the J gene lost 4 bases, with 7 bases spanning the gap. The CDR3 sequence: CASSVEGETQYF. The CDR3 bases are TGTGCCAGCAGTGTAGAAGGAGAGACCCAGTACTTC.

This rearrangement joins TRBV2 to TRBJ2-7; D uncertain. CDR1 is SNHLY and CDR2 is FYNNEI in the germline V gene. This CDR3 is built from 14 residues. V was trimmed by 7 bases and J by 3 bases, leaving 16 bases between them. This CDR3 reads CASKVRALRYEQYF. Here the CDR3 DNA reads TGTGCCAGCAAAGTTCGGGCGCTCCGCTACGAGCAGTACTTC.

In regard to this clone: A much larger clone sits a single nucleotide away, making a read error possible. The chain links TRBV11-2 to TRBJ1-1, with D unclear. V dropped 0 bases and J dropped 0 bases, with 2 bases sitting between them. The CDR3 is 13 amino acids. The germline CDR1 and CDR2 sequences are SGHAT and FQNNGV. The CDR3: CASSLDVNTEAFF. In DNA form, the CDR3 reads TGTGCCAGCAGCTTAGACGTGAACACTGAAGCTTTCTTT.

A few counts support this clone. V usage is TRBV2 and J usage is TRBJ2-1, with D perhaps TRBD1 or TRBD2 (5 bases each). The germline CDR1 and CDR2 sequences are SNHLY and FYNNEI. V dropped 4 bases and J dropped 8 bases, with 15 bases sitting between them. The CDR3 spans 14 residues. This chain's CDR3 is CASSVGQTEDEQFF. In DNA form, the CDR3 reads TGTGCCAGCAGTGTGGGGCAGACGGAGGATGAGCAGTTCTTC.